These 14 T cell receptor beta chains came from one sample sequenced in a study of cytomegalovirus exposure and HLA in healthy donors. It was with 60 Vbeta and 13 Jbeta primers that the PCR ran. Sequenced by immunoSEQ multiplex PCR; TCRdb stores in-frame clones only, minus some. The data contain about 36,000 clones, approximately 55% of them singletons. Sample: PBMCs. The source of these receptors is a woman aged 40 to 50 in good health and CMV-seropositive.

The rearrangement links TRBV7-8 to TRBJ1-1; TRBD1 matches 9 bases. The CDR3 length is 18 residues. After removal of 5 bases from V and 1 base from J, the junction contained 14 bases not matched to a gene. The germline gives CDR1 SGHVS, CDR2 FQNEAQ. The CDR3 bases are TGTGCCAGCAGCGTTCGGACAGGGGTAAGAGGCCGGAACACTGAAGCTTTCTTT. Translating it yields CASSVRTGVRGRNTEAFF.

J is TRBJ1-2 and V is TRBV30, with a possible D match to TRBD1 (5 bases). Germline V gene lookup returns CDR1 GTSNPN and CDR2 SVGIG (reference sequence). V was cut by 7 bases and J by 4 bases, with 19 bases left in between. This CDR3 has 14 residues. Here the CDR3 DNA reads TGTGCCTATAAGCGGGACGGCAAATCCTATGGCTACACCTTC. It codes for CAYKRDGKSYGYTF.

Here the CDR3 DNA reads TGTGCCAGCAGTCCACGGACAGTGGAGGAGACCCAGTACTTC. It is translated as CASSPRTVEETQYF. The chain joins TRBV6-5 to TRBJ2-5, with a tentative D call TRBD1 (6 bases). The CDR3 extends over 14 amino acids. Between the trimmed V and J ends, which lost 5 bases and 5 bases, there was a span of 15 bases. Germline V gives CDR1 MNHEY, CDR2 SVGAGI.

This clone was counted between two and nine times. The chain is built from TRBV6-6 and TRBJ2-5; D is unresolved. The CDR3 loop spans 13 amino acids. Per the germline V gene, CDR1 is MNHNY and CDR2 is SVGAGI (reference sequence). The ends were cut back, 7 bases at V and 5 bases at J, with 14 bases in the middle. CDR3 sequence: CASTHGALETQYF. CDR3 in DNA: TGTGCCAGCACCCACGGAGCTCTGGAGACCCAGTACTTC.

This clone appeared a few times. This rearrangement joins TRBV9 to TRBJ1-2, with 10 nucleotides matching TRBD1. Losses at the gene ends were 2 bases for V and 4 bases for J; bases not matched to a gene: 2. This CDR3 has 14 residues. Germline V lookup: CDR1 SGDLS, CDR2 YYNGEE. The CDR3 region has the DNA TGTGCCAGCAGCGTCGACAGGGGGCCCTATGGCTACACCTTC. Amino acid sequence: CASSVDRGPYGYTF. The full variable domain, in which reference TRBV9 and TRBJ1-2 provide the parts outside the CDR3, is DSGVTQTPKHLITATGQRVTLRCSPRSGDLSVYWYQQSLDQGLQFLIQYYNGEERAKGNILERFSAQQFPDLHSELNLSSLELGDSALYFCASSVDRGPYGYTFGSGTRLTVV.

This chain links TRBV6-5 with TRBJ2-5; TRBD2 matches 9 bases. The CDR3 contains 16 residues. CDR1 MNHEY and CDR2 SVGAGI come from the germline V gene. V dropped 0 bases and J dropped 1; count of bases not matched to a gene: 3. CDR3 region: CASSYSVRGGQETQYF. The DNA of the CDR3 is TGTGCCAGCAGTTACTCGGTGCGGGGGGGCCAAGAGACCCAGTACTTC.

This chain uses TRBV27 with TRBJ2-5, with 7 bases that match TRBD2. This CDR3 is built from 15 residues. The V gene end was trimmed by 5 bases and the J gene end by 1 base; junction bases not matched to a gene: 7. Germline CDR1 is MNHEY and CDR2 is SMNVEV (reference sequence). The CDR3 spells CASSPTPGGQETQYF. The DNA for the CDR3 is TGTGCCAGCAGTCCTACCCCGGGGGGCCAAGAGACCCAGTACTTC.

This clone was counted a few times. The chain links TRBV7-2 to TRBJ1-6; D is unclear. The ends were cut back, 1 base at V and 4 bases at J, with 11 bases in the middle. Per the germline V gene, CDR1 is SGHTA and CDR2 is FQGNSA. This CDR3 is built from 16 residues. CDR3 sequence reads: CASSLVGGKYNSPLHF. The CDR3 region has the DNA TGTGCCAGCAGCTTAGTTGGAGGGAAGTATAATTCACCCCTCCACTTT.

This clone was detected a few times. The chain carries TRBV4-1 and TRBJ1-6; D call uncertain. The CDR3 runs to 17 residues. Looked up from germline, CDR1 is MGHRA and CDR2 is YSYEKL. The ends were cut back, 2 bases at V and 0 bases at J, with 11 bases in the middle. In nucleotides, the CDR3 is TGCGCCAGCAGCCAAAGACACCCGAGCTCCTATAATTCACCCCTCCACTTT. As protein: CASSQRHPSSYNSPLHF.

CDR3 residues: CAWSSGSGEKLFF. The CDR3, as DNA: TGTGCCTGGAGTTCAGGGTCTGGCGAAAAACTGTTTTTT. This chain uses TRBV30 with TRBJ1-4, with TRBD1 as a possible D gene (5 bases). The length of the CDR3 is 13 residues. The germline gives CDR1 GTSNPN, CDR2 SVGIG (reference sequence). V was pared by 2 bases and J by 8 bases, with 12 bases between.

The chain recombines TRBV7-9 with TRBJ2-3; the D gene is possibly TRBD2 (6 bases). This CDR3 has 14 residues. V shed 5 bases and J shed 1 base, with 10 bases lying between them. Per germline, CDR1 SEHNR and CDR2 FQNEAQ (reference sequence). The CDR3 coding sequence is TGTGCCAGCAGCCCCAGACTAGGCACAGATACGCAGTATTTT. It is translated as CASSPRLGTDTQYF.

CDR3 sequence reads: CASSAGGYGYTF. CDR3 nucleotides: TGTGCCAGCAGTGCAGGGGGCTATGGCTACACCTTC. V is TRBV2 and J is TRBJ1-2; 7 bases are shared with TRBD1. Unmatched junction bases numbered 0, after V lost 4 bases and J lost 4 bases. Germline CDR1 is SNHLY and CDR2 is FYNNEI. The CDR3 contains 12 residues.

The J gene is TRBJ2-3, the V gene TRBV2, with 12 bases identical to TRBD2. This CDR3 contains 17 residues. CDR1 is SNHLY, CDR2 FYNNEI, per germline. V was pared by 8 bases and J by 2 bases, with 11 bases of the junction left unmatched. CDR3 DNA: TGTGCCAGCCGGGGACTAGCGGGCGGAGCGTACACAGATACGCAGTATTTT. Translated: CASRGLAGGAYTDTQYF.

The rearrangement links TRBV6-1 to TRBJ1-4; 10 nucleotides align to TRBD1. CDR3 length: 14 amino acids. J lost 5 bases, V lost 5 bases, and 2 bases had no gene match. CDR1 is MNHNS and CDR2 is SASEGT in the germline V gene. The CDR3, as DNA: TGTGCCAGCAGTTTGGACAGGGGGAATGAAAAACTGTTTTTT. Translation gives CASSLDRGNEKLFF.